This T cell receptor beta chain came from a study of PD-1 blockade in classical Hodgkin lymphoma. Comment on this clone: Its matching antigen is unknown.

Some clones are missing from TCRdb's copy, which holds only in-frame ones; the method was immunoSEQ multiplex PCR. The sample has under 130,000 clones; roughly nine tenths are singletons. Overall study findings and caveats: By C4D1 there was a significant rise in CD4+ TCR diversity but not in CD8+ TCR diversity. Repertoire difference causes, possibly disease activity or prior therapy, remain undefined. Complete responders showed a baseline diversity that resembled the diversity of newly diagnosed patients. Diminished baseline TCR diversity has been reported in newly diagnosed patients relative to healthy donors.

Time point denoted: cycle 4 day 1 (C4D1), after 5 to 7 weeks of nivolumab. Each patient's relapse followed autologous stem cell transplantation, and brentuximab vedotin exposure varied. Germline V CDR1 and CDR2: SGHAT, FQNNGV. Between the trimmed V and J ends, which lost 1 base and 4 bases, there was a span of 4 bases. CDR3 size: 13 residues. The chain uses TRBV11-2 and TRBJ2-2; no reliable D call. The sample consisted of peripheral blood mononuclear cells (PBMCs), taken before the fourth cycle of nivolumab. This clonotype was sampled from a human donor with classical Hodgkin lymphoma. The CDR3 DNA reads as TGTGCCAGCAGCTTAGGATTCACCGGGGAGCTGTTTTTT. Its translation is CASSLGFTGELFF.